The present T cell receptor beta chain was sequenced within a study of blood T cell repertoires in COVID-19. Study information: The origin of the acute and convalescent COVID-19 samples was the United States, Italy and Spain. Sample material is recorded as cDNA or gDNA derived from T cells, B-cell-depleted T cells, or PBMCs.

A remark on this clone: This sequence may be a read error, since a much larger clone differs from it by one base. This specimen includes other DNA sequences encoding the same CDR3.

CDR1 is LGHNA and CDR2 is YNFKEQ in the germline V gene. This CDR3 comprises 18 residues. Trimming at V came to 0 bases and at J to 3 bases, leaving 12 bases not matched to a gene. As originally analysed: Amplification of reference gene primers was used by the study to estimate nucleated cell counts. TCRdb's table, derived via immunoSEQ multiplex PCR, lists solely in-frame clones and lacks some. V and J calls and clone size follow that table, whereas D and trimming were derived from the DNA. The table lists some 190,000 clones, around 82% of them singletons. The TCR sequence derives from a woman older than 75 with active or convalescent COVID-19. Sequencing was done on a sample of peripheral blood. The chain recombines TRBV4-2 with TRBJ2-3; 7 bases map to TRBD2. CDR3 nucleotides: TGTGCCAGCAGCCAAGATATGACGGCTAGCGGTAGTACAGATACGCAGTATTTT. It specifies CASSQDMTASGSTDTQYF.